The subject of this entry is one T cell receptor (beta chain). The clone's antigen remains unknown. The input lacks base qualities; no much larger clone sits a single base away. At one collaborating source in Seattle, patients were enrolled during active infection and were followed longitudinally through the course of disease. The collaborating institutions used their own protocols to collect whole blood in K2EDTA tubes. For TCRbeta analysis, collaborators shipped samples in one of three forms: frozen whole blood, isolated PBMCs, or DNA extracted from either of those sample types. TCRbeta CDR3 regions were amplified from genomic DNA using the immunoSEQ Assay, a bias-controlled multiplex PCR. Per the source publication's procedure: Within the assay, amplification of reference gene primers was used to estimate how many nucleated cells each sample contained. To quantify the absolute abundance of each unique TCRbeta CDR3 rearrangement, sequence reads were collapsed and filtered. For each sample, productive Simpson clonality was calculated as the square root of Simpson's diversity index over productive rearrangements. What TCRdb holds here is the immuneACCESS table cut down to in-frame rearrangements. Part of the clones is not present; checked against another copy, under half of the missing clones reflect an unresolved V gene, and the others are unexplained. Clone size and V and J calls were adopted from that table, with D and trimming inferred from the DNA. The sample yields 97,000 or so clones; roughly 87% were counted once. The top ten constitute roughly 5.6% of the sample.

In the germline V gene, CDR1 corresponds to MDHEN and CDR2 to SYDVKM. Counted from cysteine to phenylalanine, this CDR3 has 14 amino acids. Just the 42-base CDR3 DNA is kept, in frame starting at base 1. The germline ends are 19 bases apart after V is trimmed by 6 bases and J by 9 bases. These data originate in a study of blood T cell repertoires in COVID-19 (dated by TCRdb to about 2020). Regarding the complete study: Samples covering the acute and convalescent phases of COVID-19 were provided by collaborators in the United States, Italy and Spain. The prospective study material was composed of cDNA or gDNA derived from T cells, B-cell-depleted T cells, or PBMCs. Deeply sampled blood TCRbeta repertoires from subjects exposed to, actively infected with, or recovered from COVID-19 were included in the dataset. The repertoires were released in a freely available public database meant as a resource for research on the immune response to SARS-CoV-2. Samples were obtained from the ongoing ImmuneRACE study (first 160 participants) and from roughly 1,300 subjects provided by 6 global collaborators. The sample metadata nearly always contained a de-identified subject ID, COVID-19 status, age in years and sex. Where HLA class I and class II types were available, the types were taken from metadata supplied by the sample provider, not from assay-based typing. Study-wide findings and limitations: The amount of clinical and demographic metadata varied by source and participant and was provided uncurated.

The source is a woman aged 50 to 60 with COVID-19, enrolled during active disease. The sequence is built from TRBV28 and TRBJ2-3; tentative D gene TRBD2, with 5 bases matching. Sequenced material: peripheral blood. The bases are TGTGCCAGCAGCCAGGAACGAGGGTCCGCGACGCAGTATTTT. Translated, this gives CASSQERGSATQYF.